The 4 T cell receptor beta chains presented below share a single source sample, sequenced in a study of T cell changes during pregnancy in multiple sclerosis. Assay: immunoSEQ multiplex PCR; the TCRdb copy retains only in-frame clones and omits some. The sample gives over 80,000 clones, roughly nine tenths of which show up once; over 0.6% is in the top ten. The sequenced sample was peripheral blood, obtained in the second trimester of pregnancy. All receptors derive from a female donor in good health, enrolled as a control in a pregnancy study.

The V call is TRBV6-5, the J call TRBJ1-2; TRBD1 matches at 9 bases. Germline V gene data show CDR1 as MNHEY and CDR2 as SVGAGI. V was pared by 6 bases and J by 4 bases, with 6 bases of the junction left unmatched. The CDR3 is 14 amino acids. The CDR3 bases are TGTGCCAGCAGCCTGGGACAGGGTGTCTATGGCTACACCTTC. It specifies CASSLGQGVYGYTF.

The chain employs TRBV27 and TRBJ1-2; D ambiguous. With 8 bases removed from V and 0 bases from J, the gap between germline ends came to 19 bases. This CDR3 is 16 amino acids long. Germline V CDR1 and CDR2: MNHEY, SMNVEV (reference sequence). CDR3 sequence: CASLLGWESANYGYTF. The DNA for the CDR3 is TGTGCCAGCCTACTCGGTTGGGAGTCCGCTAACTATGGCTACACCTTC.

The rearrangement uses TRBV10-1 and TRBJ2-2, with D hard to call. Germline CDR1 WNHNN, CDR2 SYGVQD (reference sequence). With 5 bases removed from V and 2 bases from J, the gap between germline ends came to 3 bases. The CDR3 extends over 12 amino acids. Written as DNA, the CDR3 is TGCGCCAGCAGTCCAAACACCGGGGAGCTGTTTTTT. Translated, it gives CASSPNTGELFF.

The chain has TRBV7-9 and TRBJ2-1; 7 nucleotides match TRBD2. CDR3 length: 16 amino acids. Trimming removed 6 bases from V and 4 bases from J; junction bases left unmatched: 12. Looked up from germline, CDR1 is SEHNR and CDR2 is FQNEAQ (reference sequence). CDR3 sequence reads: CASRSAAGVSYNEQFF. DNA of the CDR3: TGTGCCAGCAGATCTGCCGCGGGGGTATCGTACAATGAGCAGTTCTTC.